The 25 T cell receptor beta chains listed next were all sequenced from one sample in a study of blood T cell repertoires in COVID-19. Method: immunoSEQ multiplex PCR; TCRdb's copy keeps in-frame clones and lacks some. The data hold roughly 41,000 clones, with more than 75% observed a single time. The sequenced material came from peripheral blood. The receptors shown here come from a human donor in a cohort sampled during active COVID-19.

V is TRBV5-4 and J is TRBJ2-7; 7 nucleotides line up with TRBD2. V was pared by 4 bases and J by 7 bases, with 14 bases of the junction left unmatched. The germline gives CDR1 SGHNT, CDR2 YYREEE (reference sequence). This CDR3 spans 15 amino acids. CDR3 nucleotide sequence: TGTGCCAGCAGCCGAATAGCGGGTATGGCCGGGGAGCAGTACTTC. Residues: CASSRIAGMAGEQYF.

The V and J genes are TRBV7-9 and TRBJ2-4, with 7 positions matching TRBD2. The J segment lost 3 bases and the V segment lost 6 bases, leaving 8 bases of the junction unmatched. The CDR3 totals 15 residues. Looked up from germline, CDR1 is SEHNR and CDR2 is FQNEAQ (reference sequence). DNA for the CDR3: TGTGCCAGCAGTGGAACCGGGGGGTTCAAAAACATTCAGTACTTC. It translates to CASSGTGGFKNIQYF.

The chain links TRBV9 to TRBJ1-2, with D tentatively TRBD1 (5 bases). This CDR3 region has 15 residues. Trimming left V 0 bases short and J 3 bases short, with 12 bases between. Germline values: CDR1 SGDLS, CDR2 YYNGEE. The CDR3 DNA sequence: TGTGCCAGCAGCGTAGGGGGGGAGCTGTACTATGGCTACACCTTC. Translated: CASSVGGELYYGYTF.

The chain recombines TRBV27 with TRBJ2-7; possibly TRBD2 for D (6 bases). The CDR3 contains 16 residues. Trimming left V 5 bases short and J 1 base short, with 18 bases between. The V gene's germline CDR1 is MNHEY and CDR2 SMNVEV (reference sequence). CDR3: CASSPEGGHRSYEQYF. The CDR3 nucleotides are TGTGCCAGCAGTCCGGAGGGCGGCCACCGTTCCTACGAGCAGTACTTC.

Only one count was recorded for this clone. This chain joins TRBV5-6 and TRBJ2-7; 7 positions agree with TRBD1. Germline V gene lookup returns CDR1 SGHDT and CDR2 YYEEEE. V was clipped by 1 base and J by 3 bases; unmatched bases: 7. The CDR3 length is 15 residues. The CDR3 loop reads CASSLRVGGYYEQYF. CDR3 coding DNA: TGTGCCAGCAGCTTGCGCGTAGGGGGCTACTACGAGCAGTACTTC. The complete variable domain, with remaining parts taken from reference TRBV5-6 and TRBJ2-7, reads DAGVTQSPTHLIKTRGQQVTLRCSPKSGHDTVSWYQQALGQGPQFIFQYYEEEERQRGNFPDRFSGHQFPNYSSELNVNALLLGDSALYLCASSLRVGGYYEQYFGPGTRLTVT.

The chain has TRBV5-1 and TRBJ1-1; 7 positions agree with TRBD1. The V gene's germline CDR1 is SGHRS and CDR2 YFSETQ. Unmatched junction bases numbered 11, after V lost 4 bases and J lost 2 bases. There are 16 residues in the CDR3. This CDR3 reads CASSGPRGQSNTEAFF. The CDR3 DNA sequence: TGCGCCAGCAGCGGACCGCGGGGACAGTCCAACACTGAAGCTTTCTTT. The full variable domain, its missing parts supplied by reference TRBV5-1 and TRBJ1-1, is KAGVTQTPRYLIKTRGQQVTLSCSPISGHRSVSWYQQTPGQGLQFLFEYFSETQRNKGNFPGRFSGRQFSNSRSEMNVSTLELGDSALYLCASSGPRGQSNTEAFFGQGTRLTVV.

V usage is TRBV6-5 and J usage is TRBJ2-1; 8 bases map to TRBD1. Germline loops: CDR1 MNHEY, CDR2 SVGAGI. The CDR3 totals 15 residues. Losses at the gene ends were 2 bases for V and 4 bases for J; bases not matched to a gene: 4. The CDR3 loop reads CASSYGQGQYNEQFF. CDR3 DNA: TGTGCCAGCAGTTACGGACAGGGTCAATACAATGAGCAGTTCTTC.

This chain links TRBV11-3 with TRBJ2-3, with unresolved D. Trimming removed 0 bases at V and 5 bases at J, with 6 bases between. In germline, CDR1 is SGHNT, CDR2 YENEEA. CDR3 length equals 13 residues. This CDR3 is CASSLEFGDTQYF. The CDR3 nucleotides read TGTGCCAGCAGCTTAGAATTCGGAGATACGCAGTATTTT.

J is TRBJ2-3 and V is TRBV3-1 (or the pseudogene TRBV3-2); D remains ambiguous. Germline lookup yields CDR1 LGHDT and CDR2 YNNKEL (reference sequence). The V gene lost 1 base and the J gene lost 8 bases, with 10 bases spanning the gap. The CDR3 consists of 13 residues. The CDR3 nucleotides read TGTGCCAGCAGCCAAGTGCCCTCCGGTACGCAGTATTTT. It translates to CASSQVPSGTQYF.

The genes are TRBV5-8 and TRBJ2-1, with TRBD1 matching over 10 bases. CDR1 SGHTS and CDR2 YDEGEE come from the germline V gene. This CDR3 spans 15 amino acids. With 7 bases clipped from V and 4 bases from J, the junction kept 8 bases outside the gene matches. CDR3 sequence (DNA): TGTGCCAGCGTTTCCGGGACAGGGGCTTACAATGAGCAGTTCTTC. Amino acid sequence: CASVSGTGAYNEQFF.

V gene TRBV19 combines with J gene TRBJ2-3; tentatively, D is TRBD2 (6 bases). The CDR3 is 16 amino acids. V lost 5 bases to trimming and J lost 1 base, with 16 bases between them. Per germline, CDR1 LNHDA and CDR2 SQIVND (reference sequence). CDR3 in DNA: TGTGCCAGTAGTTCCCGAGGAGGGATAGGCACAGATACGCAGTATTTT. It codes for CASSSRGGIGTDTQYF.

The chain carries TRBV10-2 and TRBJ1-1; 10 nucleotides agree with TRBD1. The CDR3 sequence is 19 residues long. CDR1 is WSHSY, CDR2 SAAADI, per germline. J lost 3 bases, V lost 3 bases, and 16 bases had no gene match. CDR3 in amino acids: CASSEIMATGGADDTEAFF. DNA of the CDR3: TGCGCCAGCAGTGAAATTATGGCGACAGGGGGCGCCGACGACACTGAAGCTTTCTTT.

V gene TRBV15 combines with J gene TRBJ1-1, with D possibly being TRBD1 (5 bases). CDR1 and CDR2 from the germline V gene are LNHNV and YYDKDF (reference sequence). The CDR3 has 16 residues. Trimming removed 0 bases from V and 1 base from J, with 12 bases in between. CDR3 amino acids: CATSRDASGGNTEAFF. In DNA form, the CDR3 reads TGTGCCACCAGCAGAGATGCCTCCGGGGGGAACACTGAAGCTTTCTTT.

The chain links TRBV7-2 to TRBJ2-7; the D gene is possibly TRBD1 (7 bases). The CDR3 spans 14 residues. The V gene's germline CDR1 is SGHTA and CDR2 FQGNSA. V lost 5 bases and J 3 bases, leaving 14 bases between the germline ends. CDR3 amino acids: CASSQGGDLYEQYF. CDR3 nucleotide sequence: TGTGCCAGCAGCCAGGGGGGTGACCTCTACGAGCAGTACTTC. The variable domain in full, with the rest retrieved from reference TRBV7-2 and TRBJ2-7, is GAGVSQSPSNKVTEKGKDVELRCDPISGHTALYWYRQSLGQGLEFLIYFQGNSAPDKSGLPSDRFSAERTGGSVSTLTIQRTQQEDSAVYLCASSQGGDLYEQYFGPGTRLTVT.

The chain uses TRBV28 and TRBJ2-1; 9 nucleotides line up with TRBD2. Trimming removed 6 bases from V and 0 bases from J; junction bases left unmatched: 6. CDR3 length: 16 amino acids. Germline V lookup: CDR1 MDHEN, CDR2 SYDVKM. The CDR3 spells CASRLSGSFSYNEQFF. CDR3 coding DNA: TGTGCCAGCAGACTTAGCGGGAGTTTCTCCTACAATGAGCAGTTCTTC.

The V gene is TRBV30, the J gene TRBJ2-1; D is uncertain. Germline assignment: CDR1 GTSNPN and CDR2 SVGIG (reference sequence). With 7 bases removed from V and 5 bases from J, the gap between germline ends came to 12 bases. CDR3 length: 12 amino acids. The CDR3 spells CAFPGFNNEQFF. DNA of the CDR3: TGTGCCTTCCCCGGGTTCAACAATGAGCAGTTCTTC.

This chain joins TRBV7-2 and TRBJ2-7; 12 bases agree with TRBD2. The trim removed 5 bases at V and 4 bases at J, leaving 6 bases unmatched. CDR1 is SGHTA and CDR2 is FQGNSA in the germline V gene. The CDR3 is made up of 15 amino acids. CDR3 coding DNA: TGTGCCAGCAGCCCTCTAGCGGGAGGGCCTTACGAGCAGTACTTC. Its translation: CASSPLAGGPYEQYF.

The V call is TRBV30, the J call TRBJ2-5; TRBD2 agrees at 10 bases. CDR1 and CDR2 (germline): GTSNPN, SVGIG (reference sequence). The junction had 1 base not matched to a gene; V was cut back by 3 bases and J by 0 bases. The CDR3 sequence is 14 residues long. The CDR3 nucleotides are TGTGCCTGGAGGCTAGCGGGAGACCAAGAGACCCAGTACTTC. Its translation: CAWRLAGDQETQYF.

CDR3 residues: CASSLSPSGGQETQYF. The DNA of the CDR3 is TGTGCCAGCAGCTTAAGTCCTAGCGGGGGCCAAGAGACCCAGTACTTC. V usage is TRBV5-5 and J usage is TRBJ2-5, with 10 bases aligning to TRBD2. Germline trimming cut 2 bases from V and 1 base from J; bases unmatched to any gene: 5. The length of the CDR3 is 16 residues. Germline V gene sequence: CDR1 SGHKS, CDR2 YYEKEE (reference sequence).

The chain recombines TRBV2 with TRBJ2-1; perhaps TRBD2 as D (6 bases). In germline, CDR1 is SNHLY, CDR2 FYNNEI. The length of the CDR3 is 16 residues. Deletions cut 4 bases from V and 6 bases from J, with 19 bases between. The chain's CDR3 is CASSGSWGELGNEQFF. In DNA, the CDR3 is TGTGCCAGCAGTGGCTCGTGGGGGGAGCTGGGCAATGAGCAGTTCTTC.

The rearrangement joins TRBV10-1 to TRBJ2-1; no firm D call. V was pared by 0 bases and J by 6 bases, with 3 bases between. The CDR3 is made up of 12 amino acids. Germline V gene lookup returns CDR1 WNHNN and CDR2 SYGVQD (reference sequence). In DNA form, the CDR3 reads TGCGCCAGCAGTGAGTCGGCCAATGAGCAGTTCTTC. Translation: CASSESANEQFF.

The genes are TRBV28 and TRBJ2-7, with 14 bases identical to TRBD2. Germline CDR1 and CDR2: MDHEN and SYDVKM. Losses at the gene ends were 5 bases for V and 0 bases for J; bases not matched to a gene: 6. The length of the CDR3 is 17 residues. For the CDR3, the DNA is TGTGCCAGCAGTGCGACTAGCGGGAGGGATAGCTCCTACGAGCAGTACTTC. It encodes CASSATSGRDSSYEQYF.

The chain combines TRBV6-5 with TRBJ1-6; the match to TRBD1 covers 11 bases. The CDR3 runs to 14 residues. J lost 9 bases, V lost 4 bases, and 2 bases had no gene match. The germline V gene has CDR1 MNHEY and CDR2 SVGAGI. The DNA of the CDR3 is TGTGCCAGCAGTTCCGGGACAGGGGGTTCACCCCTCCACTTT. The encoded protein is CASSSGTGGSPLHF.

The chain is built from TRBV11-1 and TRBJ1-1; 10 nucleotides align to TRBD1. Germline CDR1 is SGHAT and CDR2 is FQDESV (reference sequence). After removal of 3 bases from V and 5 bases from J, the junction contained 0 bases not matched to a gene. The CDR3 runs 13 residues. CDR3 sequence: CASSLDRGTEAFF. The CDR3 DNA reads as TGTGCCAGCAGCTTGGACAGGGGGACTGAAGCTTTCTTT.

CDR3 loop: CASSPISPGQGGYTF. DNA for the CDR3: TGTGCCAGCTCACCAATCTCCCCGGGACAGGGAGGGTACACCTTC. J is TRBJ1-2 and V is TRBV18; 9 bases match TRBD1. V lost 2 bases, J lost 11 bases, and 12 bases stayed unmatched. The length of the CDR3 is 15 residues. CDR1 and CDR2 from the germline V gene are KGHSH and LQKENI.